Listed here are 13 T cell receptor beta chains from one sample, sequenced in a study of blood T cells in healthy people across ages. Sample-barcoded 5' priming and a J-beta primer mix drove a second PCR of roughly 7 to 11 cycles. Each CDR3 protein gets one entry after TCRdb re-called the 5' RACE reads with MiXCR. Of about 650,000 distinct CDR3 sequences in the sample, roughly 32% were seen once. The source material was blood. The receptors were sampled from a woman aged 80 or over in good health.

This clonotype was counted ten times or more. The chain is built from TRBV27 and TRBJ2-7; D tentatively fits TRBD1 or TRBD2 (6 bases each). The CDR3 has 15 residues. Germline V gene sequence: CDR1 MNHEY, CDR2 SMNVEV (reference sequence). Trimming pared 5 bases from V and 3 bases from J, leaving 17 bases between. The CDR3 region is CASSDGGLPFYEQYF. For the CDR3, the DNA is TGTGCCAGCAGTGACGGGGGCCTTCCTTTCTACGAGCAGTACTTC.

The chain links TRBV2 to TRBJ2-5; D is possibly TRBD1 or TRBD2 (5 bases each). CDR1 is SNHLY, CDR2 FYNNEI, per germline. The CDR3 is 13 residues long. The V and J ends lost 7 bases and 7 bases respectively, with 16 bases between them. This CDR3 is CASTTQVGGTQYF. The DNA for the CDR3 is TGTGCCAGCACCACACAGGTTGGGGGGACCCAGTACTTC.

The chain has TRBV29-1 and TRBJ2-5, with D hard to call. The DNA end favors TRBJ2-7, so the J call may be wrong. The CDR3 has 11 residues. Germline CDR1 SQVTM, CDR2 ANQGSEA. CDR3 nucleotide sequence: TGCAGCGCCTTTGTGGGCTACGAGCAGTACTTC. Its translation is CSAFVGYEQYF.

The genes are TRBV12-3 or TRBV12-4 and TRBJ2-1; the match to TRBD1 covers 7 bases. The J call may not be correct, given that the DNA end is closer to TRBJ2-7. This CDR3 contains 12 residues. CDR3 sequence reads: CAGARGGDEQYF. In nucleotides, the CDR3 is TGTGCCGGCGCGCGAGGGGGCGATGAGCAGTACTTC.

The chain employs TRBV29-1 and TRBJ2-3, with 9 positions matching TRBD2. Per germline, CDR1 SQVTM and CDR2 ANQGSEA. The V gene end was trimmed by 6 bases and the J gene end by 4 bases; junction bases not matched to a gene: 11. This CDR3 contains 15 residues. The CDR3 region is CSVRTGTSRSDTQYF. The CDR3 DNA sequence: TGCAGCGTCCGAACCGGGACTAGCAGGTCAGATACGCAGTATTTT.

Many counts were recorded for this clonotype. CDR3 DNA: TGTGCCAGCAGCCCCGTACAGGGGGGGACTGAAGCTTTCTTT. Its protein is CASSPVQGGTEAFF. V and J are TRBV4-2 and TRBJ1-1; 8 bases are shared with TRBD1. With V trimmed by 4 bases and J by 5 bases, 6 bases remained unmatched. This CDR3 region has 14 residues. The germline gives CDR1 LGHNA, CDR2 YNFKEQ.

The genes are TRBV19 and TRBJ2-3; 7 nucleotides line up with TRBD2. The germline CDR1 and CDR2 sequences are LNHDA and SQIVND (reference sequence). With V trimmed by 9 bases and J by 1 base, 7 bases remained unmatched. This CDR3 region has 14 residues. CDR3 DNA sequence: TGTGCCAGCGGGGCGAGCGGGGGCACAGATACGCAGTATTTT. Translating it yields CASGASGGTDTQYF. Filled out from reference TRBV19 and TRBJ2-3, the complete variable domain reads DGGITQSPKYLFRKEGQNVTLSCEQNLNHDAMYWYRQDPGQGLRLIYYSQIVNDFQKGDIAEGYSVSREKKESFPLTVTSAQKNPTAFYLCASGASGGTDTQYFGPGTRLTVL.

This clonotype has at least ten counts. This chain joins TRBV6-2 or TRBV6-3 and TRBJ2-7; D assignment may be TRBD1 or TRBD2 (5 bases each). Per germline, CDR1 MNHEY and CDR2 SVGEGT. The CDR3 consists of 15 residues. V was shortened by 1 base and J by 5 bases, with 15 bases between the two germline ends. The DNA for the CDR3 is TGTGCCAGCAGTTACTGGGGACCCACTAAGAACGAGCAGTACTTC. It encodes CASSYWGPTKNEQYF.

Regarding this clonotype: A much larger clone is a single base away; this may be a read error. The genes are TRBV7-7 and TRBJ2-3, with D perhaps assigned TRBD1 or TRBD2 (5 bases each). V was cut by 5 bases and J by 6 bases, with 18 bases left in between. The CDR3 runs to 15 residues. The germline CDR1 and CDR2 sequences are SSHAT and FNYEAQ (reference sequence). The CDR3 nucleotides are TGTGCCAGCAGCACCAGACCCGGGGCGAGGGATACGCAGTATTTT. Amino acid sequence: CASSTRPGARDTQYF. Drawing the rest from reference TRBV7-7 and TRBJ2-3, the complete variable domain is GAGVSQSPRYKVTKRGQDVTLRCDPISSHATLYWYQQALGQGPEFLTYFNYEAQPDKSGLPSDRFSAERPEGSISTLTIQRTEQRDSAMYRCASSTRPGARDTQYFGPGTRLTVL.

The V and J genes are TRBV12-3 or TRBV12-4 and TRBJ1-4; possibly TRBD1 for D (5 bases). CDR3 length equals 15 residues. V lost 3 bases and J lost 8, with 16 bases in between. The CDR3 sequence is CASSFTQTRDEKLFF. Written as DNA, the CDR3 is TGTGCCAGCAGTTTCACCCAGACCAGGGACGAAAAACTGTTTTTT.

This clonotype was picked up many times. V and J are TRBV5-1 and TRBJ2-1; 12 positions match TRBD2. The junction had 6 bases not matched to a gene; V was cut back by 4 bases and J by 4 bases. The CDR3 is 16 amino acids. Per germline, CDR1 SGHRS and CDR2 YFSETQ. The CDR3 DNA follows: TGCGCCAGCAGCCTCCGACTAGCGGGGGTATACAATGAGCAGTTCTTC. This translates into CASSLRLAGVYNEQFF. Based on the CDR3 plus reference TRBV5-1 and TRBJ2-1, the full variable domain is KAGVTQTPRYLIKTRGQQVTLSCSPISGHRSVSWYQQTPGQGLQFLFEYFSETQRNKGNFPGRFSGRQFSNSRSEMNVSTLELGDSALYLCASSLRLAGVYNEQFFGPGTRLTVL.

The chain joins TRBV10-3 to TRBJ2-5; 9 bases align to TRBD1. The CDR3 has 13 amino acids. The germline CDR1 and CDR2 sequences are ENHRY and SYGVKD. V dropped 10 bases and J dropped 5; count of bases not matched to a gene: 8. The CDR3: CATLQGAGETQYF. DNA for the CDR3: TGTGCCACCTTACAGGGGGCTGGGGAGACCCAGTACTTC.

The rearrangement joins TRBV7-9 to TRBJ1-6, with 9 bases fitting TRBD1. Germline V gene data show CDR1 as SEHNR and CDR2 as FQNEAQ (reference sequence). Trimming at V came to 5 bases and at J to 10 bases, leaving 12 bases not matched to a gene. This CDR3 is 16 amino acids long. CDR3 in DNA: TGTGCCAGCAGCCCCGACGCCGGACAGGGGCGATCACCCCTCCACTTT. Translated: CASSPDAGQGRSPLHF.